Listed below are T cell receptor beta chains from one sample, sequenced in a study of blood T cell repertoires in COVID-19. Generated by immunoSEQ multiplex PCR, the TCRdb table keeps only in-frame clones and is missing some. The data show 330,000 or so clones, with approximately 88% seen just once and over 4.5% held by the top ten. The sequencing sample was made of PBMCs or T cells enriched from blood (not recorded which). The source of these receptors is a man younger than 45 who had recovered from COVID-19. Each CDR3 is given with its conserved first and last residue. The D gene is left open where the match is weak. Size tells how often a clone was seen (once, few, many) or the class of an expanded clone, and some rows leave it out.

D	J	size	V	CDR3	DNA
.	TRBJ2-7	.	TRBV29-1	CSVEVGTKLLEQYF	TGCAGCGTCGAGGTCGGGACAAAACTGCTCGAGCAGTACTTC
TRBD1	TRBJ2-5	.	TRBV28	CASSLRQGRETQYF	TGTGCCAGCAGTTTAAGACAGGGAAGAGAGACCCAGTACTTC
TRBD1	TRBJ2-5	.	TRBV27	CASSLFFRRGQGFLQETQYF	TGTGCCAGCAGTTTATTTTTTCGCAGGGGACAGGGGTTTCTCCAAGAGACCCAGTACTTC
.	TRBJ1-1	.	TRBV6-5	CASSPRRAFF	TGTGCCAGCAGTCCCCGCCGGGCTTTCTTT
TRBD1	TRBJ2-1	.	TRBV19	CASTGQSSYNEQFF	TGTGCCAGTACGGGACAGAGCTCCTACAATGAGCAGTTCTTC
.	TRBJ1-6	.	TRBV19	CASSTSVGGPNSPLHF	TGTGCCAGTAGTACCTCCGTGGGGGGGCCGAATTCACCCCTCCACTTT
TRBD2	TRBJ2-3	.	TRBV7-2	CASSLVPLAGGSTDTQYF	TGTGCCAGCAGCTTAGTTCCCCTAGCGGGGGGGAGCACAGATACGCAGTATTTT
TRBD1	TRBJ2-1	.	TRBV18	CASSPTGQGGEQFF	TGTGCCAGCTCACCTACGGGACAGGGAGGGGAGCAGTTCTTC
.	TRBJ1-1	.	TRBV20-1	CSASSAGYETEAFF	TGCAGTGCTAGTTCAGCAGGGTATGAGACTGAAGCTTTCTTT
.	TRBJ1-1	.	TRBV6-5	CASSPPGYTEAFF	TGTGCCAGCAGCCCCCCGGGATACACTGAAGCTTTCTTT
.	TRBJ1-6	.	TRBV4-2	CASSQNRVVSPLHF	TGTGCCAGCAGCCAAAACAGGGTGGTTTCACCCCTCCACTTT
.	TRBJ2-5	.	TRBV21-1	CASSKEASVGPKETQYF	TGTGCCAGCAGCAAAGAGGCTAGCGTCGGACCAAAAGAGACCCAGTACTTC
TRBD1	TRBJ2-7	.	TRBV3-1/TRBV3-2	CASSPGQVYEQYF	TGTGCCAGCAGCCCCGGACAGGTCTACGAGCAGTACTTC
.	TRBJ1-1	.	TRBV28	CASSLLTPRTEAFF	TGTGCCAGCAGTTTATTAACACCCCGCACTGAAGCTTTCTTT
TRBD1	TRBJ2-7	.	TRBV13	CASSLGRRQGFSYEQYF	TGTGCCAGCAGCTTAGGCCGCCGACAGGGTTTCTCCTACGAGCAGTACTTC
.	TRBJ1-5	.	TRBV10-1	CACGGGDVVGTGQPQHF	TGCGCCTGCGGGGGTGGAGATGTGGTGGGGACGGGACAGCCCCAGCATTTT
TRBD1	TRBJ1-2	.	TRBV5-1	CASSIDTGGRYGYTF	TGCGCCAGCAGCATCGACACAGGGGGCAGGTATGGCTACACCTTC
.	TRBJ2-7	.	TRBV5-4	CASTDLEESHAEQYF	TGTGCCAGCACCGATCTAGAGGAATCCCACGCCGAGCAGTACTTC
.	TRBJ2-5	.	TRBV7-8	CASSQGIQETQYF	TGTGCCAGCAGCCAGGGGATCCAAGAGACCCAGTACTTC
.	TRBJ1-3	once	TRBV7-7	CASSLEAGHTIYF	TGTGCCAGCAGCTTAGAAGCAGGGCACACCATATATTTT
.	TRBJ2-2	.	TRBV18	CASSPTGQHTGELFF	TGTGCCAGCTCACCTACAGGACAGCACACCGGGGAGCTGTTTTTT
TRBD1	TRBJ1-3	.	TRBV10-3	CAICPGQGVNTIYF	TGTGCCATTTGCCCGGGACAGGGAGTCAACACCATATATTTT